These T cell receptor beta chains were read from a single sample in a study of identical twins. TCRdb re-analysed the 5' RACE reads in MiXCR, keeping a single row per CDR3 protein. Among 1.5 million or so distinct CDR3 sequences listed, under 35% were seen once. Specimen: cord blood. The receptors stem from a newborn girl in good health. Both conserved end residues are part of each CDR3. The D gene is left open where the match is weak. Clone sizes are given selectively: once, few, many, or a class where the clone is expanded.

TRBJ2-7	.	TRBV7-2	TRBD1	CASSLALDRGAYEQYF	TGTGCCAGCAGCTTAGCCTTGGACAGGGGAGCCTACGAGCAGTACTTC
TRBJ2-7	few	TRBV5-6	.	CASSLGQMSSYEQYF	TGTGCCAGCAGCTTGGGGCAGATGAGCTCCTACGAGCAGTACTTC
TRBJ2-3	.	TRBV2	.	CASSEKAASTDTQYF	TGTGCCAGCAGTGAAAAAGCGGCTAGCACAGATACGCAGTATTTT
TRBJ2-1	.	TRBV2	TRBD2	CASKAGTSYNEQFF	TGTGCCAGCAAAGCGGGAACCTCCTACAATGAGCAGTTCTTC
TRBJ1-4	few	TRBV6-5	.	CASSYSPGIATNEKLFF	TGTGCCAGCAGTTACTCCCCCGGTATTGCAACTAATGAAAAACTGTTTTTT
TRBJ2-7	few	TRBV20-1	TRBD2	CSARDRAGGWEQYF	TGCAGTGCTAGAGATCGAGCGGGAGGGTGGGAGCAGTACTTC
TRBJ2-7	.	TRBV21-1	.	CASSKKGGTLAGVADEQYF	TGTGCCAGCAGCAAAAAGGGGGGTACTCTAGCGGGAGTCGCAGACGAGCAGTACTTC
TRBJ2-3	.	TRBV9	.	CASSVSGPPTDTQYF	TGTGCCAGCAGCGTATCAGGGCCCCCCACAGATACGCAGTATTTT
TRBJ2-1	.	TRBV20-1	TRBD2	CSARVRTSGRIDEQFF	TGCAGTGCTAGAGTACGAACTAGCGGGAGAATCGATGAGCAGTTCTTC
TRBJ1-2	.	TRBV7-9	.	CASSPLWGTDRISGYTF	TGTGCCAGCAGCCCCCTATGGGGGACGGACCGAATAAGTGGCTACACCTTC
TRBJ2-6	few	TRBV3-1	TRBD1	CASSLTGGVLTF	TGTGCCAGCAGCCTAACAGGGGGCGTCCTGACTTTC
TRBJ2-7	.	TRBV7-2	.	CASSLRLVVNEQYF	TGTGCCAGCAGCTTAAGGCTAGTAGTAAATGAGCAGTACTTC
TRBJ2-1	.	TRBV9	.	CASSAGGGAGVHNEQFF	TGTGCCAGCAGCGCAGGGGGAGGGGCGGGAGTTCACAATGAGCAGTTCTTC
TRBJ2-5	.	TRBV4-1	.	CASSQDQRGVDQETQYF	TGCGCCAGCAGCCAAGATCAGAGGGGGGTTGACCAAGAGACCCAGTACTTC
TRBJ1-5	many	TRBV5-1	.	CASSLASSGSHSGNQPQHF	TGCGCCAGCAGCTTGGCCTCGTCAGGATCCCACAGTGGCAATCAGCCCCAGCATTTT
TRBJ2-3	few	TRBV12-3/TRBV12-4	.	CASSFPGAQYF	TGTGCCAGCAGTTTTCCGGGTGCGCAGTATTTT
TRBJ2-7	few	TRBV20-1	TRBD2	CSARGTSPYEQYF	TGCAGTGCTAGAGGGACTAGTCCTTACGAGCAGTACTTC
TRBJ2-5	.	TRBV12-3/TRBV12-4	.	CASSFRSPAQYF	TGTGCCAGCAGTTTCCGCTCACCGGCCCAGTACTTC
TRBJ2-1	few	TRBV7-9	.	CASSQTGAYNEQFF	TGTGCCAGCAGCCAGACCGGGGCCTACAATGAGCAGTTCTTC
TRBJ2-7	many	TRBV28	.	CASSFSGRPLDEQYF	TGTGCCAGCAGTTTTTCGGGGCGTCCTTTAGACGAGCAGTACTTC
TRBJ1-6	few	TRBV6-1	.	CASSEALVGRMVTPLHF	TGTGCCAGCAGTGAAGCGCTTGTTGGTCGAATGGTGACACCCCTCCACTTT
TRBJ1-1	.	TRBV15	.	CATSRNRVGTEAFF	TGTGCCACCAGCAGGAACAGGGTGGGGACTGAAGCTTTCTTT
TRBJ2-1	few	TRBV5-1	.	CASSLRVSGDNEQFF	TGCGCCAGCAGCTTGAGAGTGTCAGGGGACAATGAGCAGTTCTTC
TRBJ2-3	many	TRBV9	.	CASSVDTDTQYF	TGTGCCAGCAGCGTAGACACAGATACGCAGTATTTT
TRBJ1-2	.	TRBV27	.	CAGSLYPGVGYGYTF	TGTGCCGGCAGTTTATATCCAGGGGTCGGCTATGGCTACACCTTC
TRBJ2-7	.	TRBV7-2	.	CASTIWTASYEQYF	TGTGCCAGCACCATTTGGACGGCCTCCTACGAGCAGTACTTC
TRBJ2-5	many	TRBV28	.	CASSFRAETQYF	TGTGCCAGCAGTTTTCGGGCGGAGACCCAGTACTTC
TRBJ2-2	.	TRBV2	TRBD2	CASSGGASAGELFF	TGTGCCAGCAGCGGGGGGGCCAGTGCCGGGGAGCTGTTTTTT
TRBJ1-1	.	TRBV7-2	.	CASSLVLDVTEAFF	TGTGCCAGCAGCTTAGTCCTGGATGTCACTGAAGCTTTCTTT
TRBJ2-1	.	TRBV5-6	TRBD1	CASSIGQGAYEQFF	TGTGCCAGCAGCATAGGACAGGGGGCTTATGAGCAGTTCTTC
TRBJ2-3	.	TRBV20-1	TRBD1	CSAPTGVRTDTQYF	TGCAGTGCCCCCACAGGGGTGAGAACAGATACGCAGTATTTT
TRBJ1-2	few	TRBV4-2	.	CASSQDRAVYGYTF	TGTGCCAGCAGCCAAGATAGGGCAGTCTATGGCTACACCTTC
TRBJ2-2	.	TRBV2	TRBD2	CASLGGTSGPHRELFF	TGTGCCAGCTTGGGCGGGACTAGCGGGCCCCACCGGGAGCTGTTTTTT
TRBJ2-3	many	TRBV5-1	.	CASSLVGASTDTQYF	TGTGCCAGCAGCTTAGTCGGCGCTAGCACAGATACGCAGTATTTT
TRBJ1-3	.	TRBV12-3/TRBV12-4	.	CASSLETLSGNTIYF	TGTGCCAGCAGTTTGGAGACCTTATCTGGAAACACCATATATTTT
TRBJ2-1	once	TRBV7-2	TRBD2	CASSITSGSYNGQFF	TGTGCCAGCAGCATAACTAGCGGGTCCTACAATGGGCAGTTCTTC
TRBJ2-1	.	TRBV5-1	TRBD2	CASSLQLLAGEASEQFF	TGCGCCAGCAGCTTGCAACTACTAGCGGGAGAGGCTAGTGAGCAGTTCTTC